Listed here is a single TCR beta chain. Researchers ran the PCR with 60 Vbeta and 13 Jbeta primers. The method was immunoSEQ multiplex PCR; TCRdb's version includes in-frame clones alone and lacks a portion of them. Of roughly 230,000 clones in the sample, about three quarters are singletons; the top ten hold about 0.5%. These data come from a study of cytomegalovirus exposure and HLA in healthy donors. About the research overall: Earlier, roughly 120 million unique TCR beta sequences were recovered from about 200 million T cells by an analysis.

Germline V gene data show CDR1 as SGHRS and CDR2 as YFSETQ. The CDR3 is made up of 15 amino acids. V dropped 2 bases and J dropped 6 bases, with 17 bases sitting between them. The chain employs TRBV5-1 and TRBJ1-2, with D unclear. The sequenced material came from PBMCs. The origin of this receptor is a boy aged 5-17 years in good health and CMV-seronegative. CDR3 loop: CASSFERTGVDGYTF. In DNA, the CDR3 is TGCGCCAGCAGCTTTGAGAGGACGGGAGTAGATGGCTACACCTTC.